Following are 25 T cell receptor beta chains from one sample sequenced in a study of OX40 agonist ivuxolimab in advanced cancers. Assay: immunoSEQ multiplex PCR; the TCRdb copy retains only in-frame clones and omits some. This table has some 68,000 clones, approximately 86% appearing once. This sample comprised CD4+ or CD8+ T cells sorted from blood, obtained in a trial of the OX40 agonist ivuxolimab. The receptors derive from an adult with an advanced solid tumor such as melanoma, head and neck, liver or kidney cancer.

The chain carries TRBV27 and TRBJ1-1; tentative D call: TRBD1 (5 bases). Trimming took off 3 bases at V and 0 bases at J, with 11 bases between the two ends. CDR1 MNHEY and CDR2 SMNVEV come from the germline V gene (reference sequence). The CDR3 consists of 15 residues. In nucleotides, the CDR3 is TGTGCCAGCAGTTTGGGGGGGGGAATGAACACTGAAGCTTTCTTT. Translated: CASSLGGGMNTEAFF.

The chain links TRBV30 to TRBJ1-2, with D possibly matching TRBD1 (6 bases). CDR1 is GTSNPN and CDR2 is SVGIG in the germline V gene (reference sequence). V lost 0 bases, J lost 12 bases, and 14 bases lay in between. CDR3 length: 12 residues. This CDR3 reads CAWSVPQQGHTF. The CDR3 region has the DNA TGTGCCTGGAGTGTCCCCCAACAGGGCCACACCTTC. Filled out from reference TRBV30 and TRBJ1-2, the complete variable domain reads SQTIHQWPATLVQPVGSPLSLECTVEGTSNPNLYWYRQAAGRGLQLLFYSVGIGQISSEVPQNLSASRPQDRQFILSSKKLLLSDSGFYLCAWSVPQQGHTFGSGTRLTVV.

This chain joins TRBV27 and TRBJ1-1; TRBD1 aligns across 11 bases. The germline CDR1 and CDR2 sequences are MNHEY and SMNVEV (reference sequence). This CDR3 is 16 amino acids long. V trimming: 5 bases; J trimming: 1 base; junction bases outside the gene matches: 6. CDR3 in DNA: TGTGCCAGCAGTACCGGACAGGGGGCGCCGAACACTGAAGCTTTCTTT. Translating it yields CASSTGQGAPNTEAFF.

The chain has TRBV27 and TRBJ2-6; D is unresolved. Germline assignment: CDR1 MNHEY and CDR2 SMNVEV (reference sequence). Trimming removed 5 bases from V and 0 bases from J, with 8 bases in between. The CDR3 loop spans 15 amino acids. CDR3 sequence (DNA): TGTGCCAGCAGTCTTTTTTCCTCTGGGGCCAACGTCCTGACTTTC. Translated, it gives CASSLFSSGANVLTF.

This chain connects TRBV5-1 to TRBJ2-7; tentatively, D is TRBD1 (7 bases). Trimming cost V 2 bases and J 3 bases, with 15 bases left between them. Germline values: CDR1 SGHRS, CDR2 YFSETQ. The CDR3 consists of 15 residues. In DNA form, the CDR3 reads TGCGCCAGCAGCTTCGGGGGACAGTTTATCTACGAGCAGTACTTC. Translated: CASSFGGQFIYEQYF.

The rearrangement joins TRBV18 to TRBJ2-7; D remains ambiguous. The CDR3 spans 11 residues. CDR1 KGHSH and CDR2 LQKENI come from the germline V gene. V lost 3 bases, J lost 4 bases, and 4 bases lay in between. The CDR3 loop is CASSPEYEQYF. CDR3 sequence (DNA): TGTGCCAGCTCACCGGAGTACGAGCAGTACTTC.

The CDR3 reads CASSPPGSFNEKLFF. CDR3 nucleotides: TGCGCCAGCAGCCCCCCCGGGTCCTTTAATGAAAAACTGTTTTTT. V and J are TRBV5-1 and TRBJ1-4; the D is unclear. The germline gives CDR1 SGHRS, CDR2 YFSETQ. CDR3 length equals 15 residues. V was cut by 4 bases and J by 4 bases, with 14 bases left in between.

The J gene is TRBJ2-1, the V gene TRBV18; D possibly corresponds to TRBD1 (7 bases). Germline V gives CDR1 KGHSH, CDR2 LQKENI. The CDR3 loop spans 13 amino acids. V was pared by 4 bases and J by 9 bases, with 13 bases between. The CDR3 DNA follows: TGTGCCAGCTCACAATGGCGGGACAGTGAGCAGTTCTTC. Residues: CASSQWRDSEQFF.

The chain is built from TRBV5-8 and TRBJ2-1; the D gene is possibly TRBD1 (6 bases). V was cut by 3 bases and J by 9 bases, with 10 bases left in between. The CDR3 runs to 12 residues. Germline V gene sequence: CDR1 SGHTS, CDR2 YDEGEE. The CDR3 sequence is CASSSRDIEQFF. Here the CDR3 DNA reads TGTGCCAGCAGCTCGAGGGACATTGAGCAGTTCTTC.

Here the CDR3 reads CASTEGTGKGNTIYF. DNA for the CDR3: TGTGCCAGCACCGAAGGGACAGGGAAAGGAAACACCATATATTTT. The rearrangement joins TRBV28 to TRBJ1-3; 9 bases fit TRBD1. CDR1 MDHEN and CDR2 SYDVKM come from the germline V gene. The V and J ends lost 7 bases and 4 bases, in that order; junction bases with no gene match: 8. This CDR3 region has 15 residues.

V gene TRBV4-2 combines with J gene TRBJ1-1; D gene unclear. V was cut by 4 bases and J by 7 bases, with 7 bases left in between. The CDR3 runs to 11 residues. Germline CDR1 is LGHNA and CDR2 is YNFKEQ. The CDR3: CASSPRDEAFF. CDR3 nucleotide sequence: TGTGCCAGCAGCCCTCGTGATGAAGCTTTCTTT.

The chain uses TRBV6-5 and TRBJ2-5; 7 bases align to TRBD1. V lost 1 base, J lost 13 bases, and 9 bases stayed unmatched. CDR1 is MNHEY and CDR2 is SVGAGI in the germline V gene. This CDR3 region has 13 residues. CDR3: CASSYYGQAEWYF. The CDR3 DNA sequence: TGTGCCAGCAGTTACTACGGACAGGCCGAGTGGTACTTC.

The J gene is TRBJ2-5, the V gene TRBV5-1; 11 nucleotides align to TRBD2. TRBJ2-7 explains the end of the DNA better; the J call may be wrong. The V gene's germline CDR1 is SGHRS and CDR2 YFSETQ. The CDR3 is 14 residues long. In DNA form, the CDR3 reads TGCGCCAGCAGCTTTACTAGCGGGAGTTACGAGCAGTACTTC. Translating gives CASSFTSGSYEQYF.

The chain couples TRBV10-3 to TRBJ1-5; D unclear. The V end lost 0 bases, the J end lost 0 bases, and 6 bases lay between the germline ends. Germline-derived CDR1 and CDR2 are ENHRY and SYGVKD. CDR3 length: 15 amino acids. The CDR3 coding sequence is TGTGCCATCAGTGAGTCCCAGGATAGCAATCAGCCCCAGCATTTT. Its translation is CAISESQDSNQPQHF.

The gene calls are TRBV28 and TRBJ2-7, with 8 positions matching TRBD1. There are 16 residues in the CDR3. V gave up 3 bases and J gave up 6 bases; unmatched junction bases: 13. Germline V lookup: CDR1 MDHEN, CDR2 SYDVKM. CDR3 region: CASSLPPGTGTTEQYF. DNA of the CDR3: TGTGCCAGCAGTTTGCCCCCCGGGACAGGCACAACCGAGCAGTACTTC. Full variable domain (remainder filled in from reference TRBV28 and TRBJ2-7): DVKVTQSSRYLVKRTGEKVFLECVQDMDHENMFWYRQDPGLGLRLIYFSYDVKMKEKGDIPEGYSVSREKKERFSLILESASTNQTSMYLCASSLPPGTGTTEQYFGPGTRLTVT.

The chain joins TRBV6-6 to TRBJ2-7; D is perhaps TRBD2 (6 bases). The CDR3 sequence is 13 residues long. V was shortened by 4 bases and J by 0 bases, with 7 bases between the two germline ends. Germline V gene lookup returns CDR1 MNHNY and CDR2 SVGAGI (reference sequence). CDR3 sequence (DNA): TGTGCCAGCAGTTCGGGAGACTCCTACGAGCAGTACTTC. Translating it yields CASSSGDSYEQYF.

This chain links TRBV28 with TRBJ2-7, with 16 bases matching TRBD2. The trim removed 8 bases at V and 0 bases at J, leaving 7 bases unmatched. This CDR3 has 17 residues. CDR1 and CDR2 from the germline V gene are MDHEN and SYDVKM. CDR3 residues: CASQGLAGGKSSYEQYF. In nucleotides, the CDR3 is TGTGCCAGCCAGGGACTAGCGGGAGGGAAGAGCTCCTACGAGCAGTACTTC.

The table lists this clone with a count of one. The chain joins TRBV28 to TRBJ2-7, with a possible D match to TRBD2 (5 bases). CDR3 size: 17 residues. V dropped 5 bases and J dropped 0 bases, with 20 bases sitting between them. In germline, CDR1 is MDHEN, CDR2 SYDVKM. The CDR3 sequence: CASSPHGFGENSYEQYF. In nucleotides, the CDR3 is TGTGCCAGCAGTCCCCATGGGTTCGGGGAGAACTCCTACGAGCAGTACTTC.

In DNA form, the CDR3 reads TGCGCCAGCAGCTTGATTGACAGGGGAAACAACAATGAGCAGTTCTTC. Its protein product is CASSLIDRGNNNEQFF. The chain has TRBV5-1 and TRBJ2-1; 8 bases are shared with TRBD1. In germline, CDR1 is SGHRS, CDR2 YFSETQ. This CDR3 comprises 16 residues. V dropped 1 base and J dropped 5; count of bases not matched to a gene: 8.

The chain links TRBV7-9 to TRBJ2-5; 8 bases are a match to TRBD1. V was clipped by 6 bases and J by 5 bases; unmatched bases: 11. The CDR3 contains 15 residues. Germline V gene lookup returns CDR1 SEHNR and CDR2 FQNEAQ (reference sequence). The CDR3 is CASSPSQGAWETQYF. In nucleotides, the CDR3 is TGTGCCAGCAGTCCCAGCCAGGGGGCTTGGGAGACCCAGTACTTC.

The chain has TRBV5-1 and TRBJ2-3, with TRBD2 matching 8 bases. CDR3 length: 14 amino acids. CDR1 is SGHRS and CDR2 is YFSETQ in the germline V gene. V gave up 4 bases and J gave up 6 bases; unmatched junction bases: 7. CDR3 DNA: TGCGCCAGCAGCCTGGGCGGGACTAGGGATACGCAGTATTTT. Its translation is CASSLGGTRDTQYF.

The J gene is TRBJ1-5, the V gene TRBV10-3; perhaps TRBD1 as D (5 bases). Trimming took 5 bases from V and 5 from J, leaving 10 bases between them. This CDR3 is built from 13 residues. Germline CDR1 and CDR2: ENHRY and SYGVKD. This chain's CDR3 is CAISTGGDQPQHF. The CDR3, as DNA: TGTGCCATCAGTACCGGGGGAGATCAGCCCCAGCATTTT.

The chain is built from TRBV5-1 and TRBJ2-7; D may be TRBD2 (5 bases). The CDR3 contains 15 residues. The V gene's germline CDR1 is SGHRS and CDR2 YFSETQ. Deletions cut 4 bases from V and 4 bases from J, with 18 bases between. The CDR3 is CASSPRLGLPYEQYF. The CDR3, as DNA: TGCGCCAGCAGCCCGCGATTAGGACTCCCGTACGAGCAGTACTTC. Full variable domain (outside the CDR3, taken from reference TRBV5-1 and TRBJ2-7): KAGVTQTPRYLIKTRGQQVTLSCSPISGHRSVSWYQQTPGQGLQFLFEYFSETQRNKGNFPGRFSGRQFSNSRSEMNVSTLELGDSALYLCASSPRLGLPYEQYFGPGTRLTVT.

The gene calls are TRBV28 and TRBJ1-2, with 7 positions matching TRBD1. From germline, CDR1 is MDHEN and CDR2 SYDVKM. V dropped 6 bases and J dropped 4; count of bases not matched to a gene: 11. The CDR3 covers 15 residues. The CDR3 DNA is TGTGCCAGCAGCGCTGCGGGGGAGGGGGCCTATGGCTACACCTTC. Its translation is CASSAAGEGAYGYTF.

The chain recombines TRBV5-4 with TRBJ2-3; 7 bases agree with TRBD2. This CDR3 is built from 12 residues. CDR1 is SGHNT and CDR2 is YYREEE in the germline V gene (reference sequence). With V trimmed by 5 bases and J by 4 bases, 1 base remained unmatched. The CDR3 spells CASRAGADTQYF. The CDR3 DNA sequence: TGTGCCAGCAGGGCGGGAGCAGATACGCAGTATTTT.